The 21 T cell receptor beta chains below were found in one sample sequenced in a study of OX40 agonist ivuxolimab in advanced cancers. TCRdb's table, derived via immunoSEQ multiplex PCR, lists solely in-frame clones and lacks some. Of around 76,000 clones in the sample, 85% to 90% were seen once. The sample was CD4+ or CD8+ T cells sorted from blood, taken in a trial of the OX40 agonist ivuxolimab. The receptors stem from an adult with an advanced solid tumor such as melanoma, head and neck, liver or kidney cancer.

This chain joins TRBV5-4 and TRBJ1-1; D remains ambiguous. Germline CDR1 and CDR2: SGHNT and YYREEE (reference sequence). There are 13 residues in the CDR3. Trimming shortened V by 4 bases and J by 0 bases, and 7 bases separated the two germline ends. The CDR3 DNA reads TGTGCCAGCAGCGCCACATTGAACACTGAAGCTTTCTTT. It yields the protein CASSATLNTEAFF.

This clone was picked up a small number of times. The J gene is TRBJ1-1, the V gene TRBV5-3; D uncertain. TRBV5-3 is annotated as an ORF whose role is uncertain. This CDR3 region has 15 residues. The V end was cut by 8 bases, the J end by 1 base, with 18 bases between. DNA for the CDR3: TGTGCCAGCACATACGTAGGATTGGCGAACACTGAAGCTTTCTTT. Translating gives CASTYVGLANTEAFF.

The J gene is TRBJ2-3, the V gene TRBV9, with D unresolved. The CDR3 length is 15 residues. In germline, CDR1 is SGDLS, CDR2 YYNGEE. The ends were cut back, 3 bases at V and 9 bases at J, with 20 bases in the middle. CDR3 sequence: CASSELPGPTYTQYF. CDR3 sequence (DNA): TGTGCCAGCAGCGAATTGCCGGGCCCAACATACACGCAGTATTTT.

Here the CDR3 reads CASGLVSGAYEQYF. Written as DNA, the CDR3 is TGTGCTAGTGGTTTGGTGTCGGGGGCGTACGAGCAGTACTTC. V usage is TRBV12-5 and J usage is TRBJ2-7; D is tentatively TRBD1 or TRBD2 (6 bases each). V was cut by 0 bases and J by 4 bases, with 10 bases left in between. From germline, CDR1 is LGHNT and CDR2 FRNRAP. This CDR3 region has 14 residues.

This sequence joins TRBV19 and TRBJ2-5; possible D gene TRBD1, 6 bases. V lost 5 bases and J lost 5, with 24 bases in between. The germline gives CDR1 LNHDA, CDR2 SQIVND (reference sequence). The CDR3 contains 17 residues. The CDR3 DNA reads TGTGCCAGTAGTCCACTTTCCCGGGACACCGTGGAGGAGACCCAGTACTTC. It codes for CASSPLSRDTVEETQYF.

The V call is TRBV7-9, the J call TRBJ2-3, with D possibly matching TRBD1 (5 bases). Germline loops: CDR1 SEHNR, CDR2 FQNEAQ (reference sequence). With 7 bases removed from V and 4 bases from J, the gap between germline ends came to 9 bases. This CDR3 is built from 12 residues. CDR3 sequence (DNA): TGTGCCAGCACCAGGGCGGCAGATACGCAGTATTTT. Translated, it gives CASTRAADTQYF.

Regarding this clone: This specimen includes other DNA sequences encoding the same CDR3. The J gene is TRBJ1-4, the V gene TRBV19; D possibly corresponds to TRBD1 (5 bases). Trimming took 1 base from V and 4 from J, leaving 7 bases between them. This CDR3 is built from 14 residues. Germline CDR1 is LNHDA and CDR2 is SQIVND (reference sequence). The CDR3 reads CASSIGQLNEKLFF. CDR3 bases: TGTGCCAGTAGTATAGGACAGCTTAATGAAAAACTGTTTTTT. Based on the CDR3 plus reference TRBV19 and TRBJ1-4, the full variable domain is DGGITQSPKYLFRKEGQNVTLSCEQNLNHDAMYWYRQDPGQGLRLIYYSQIVNDFQKGDIAEGYSVSREKKESFPLTVTSAQKNPTAFYLCASSIGQLNEKLFFGSGTQLSVL.

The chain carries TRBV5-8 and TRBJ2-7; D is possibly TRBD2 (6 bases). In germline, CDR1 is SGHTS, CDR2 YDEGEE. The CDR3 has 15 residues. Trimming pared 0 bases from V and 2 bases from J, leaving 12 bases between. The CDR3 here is CASSLAGDGTYEQYF. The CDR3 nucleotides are TGTGCCAGCAGCTTGGCGGGGGACGGTACCTACGAGCAGTACTTC.

CDR3 sequence: CASSRRDTQYF. The CDR3 DNA reads as TGTGCCAGCAGCCGCAGGGATACGCAGTATTTT. This rearrangement joins TRBV7-2 to TRBJ2-3; D gene uncertain. The germline gives CDR1 SGHTA, CDR2 FQGNSA. V dropped 5 bases and J dropped 6 bases, with 6 bases sitting between them. This CDR3 is built from 11 residues.

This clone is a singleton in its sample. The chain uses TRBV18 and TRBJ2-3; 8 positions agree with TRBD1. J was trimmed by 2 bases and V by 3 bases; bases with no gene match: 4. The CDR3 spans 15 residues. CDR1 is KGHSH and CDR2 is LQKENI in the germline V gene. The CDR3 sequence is CASSPDREATDTQYF. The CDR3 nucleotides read TGTGCCAGCTCACCGGACAGGGAAGCCACAGATACGCAGTATTTT.

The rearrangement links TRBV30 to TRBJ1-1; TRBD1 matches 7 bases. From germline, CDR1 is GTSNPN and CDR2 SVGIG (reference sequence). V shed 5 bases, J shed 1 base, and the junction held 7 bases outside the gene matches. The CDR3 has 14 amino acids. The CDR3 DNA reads TGTGCCTGGGCTTACAGGGGTTGGAACACTGAAGCTTTCTTT. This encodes CAWAYRGWNTEAFF.

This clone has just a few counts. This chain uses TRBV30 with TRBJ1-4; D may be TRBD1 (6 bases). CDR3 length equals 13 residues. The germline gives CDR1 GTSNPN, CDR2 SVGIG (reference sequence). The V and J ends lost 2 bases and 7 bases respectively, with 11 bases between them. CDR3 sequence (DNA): TGTGCCTGGAGTCGGGACATCTCTGAAAAACTGTTTTTT. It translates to CAWSRDISEKLFF.

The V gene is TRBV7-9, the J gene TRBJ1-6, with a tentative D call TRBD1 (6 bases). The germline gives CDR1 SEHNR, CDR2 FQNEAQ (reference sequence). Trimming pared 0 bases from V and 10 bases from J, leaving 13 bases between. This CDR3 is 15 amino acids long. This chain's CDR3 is CASSLARGRQSPLHF. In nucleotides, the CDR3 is TGTGCCAGCAGCTTAGCCCGGGGGCGACAATCACCCCTCCACTTT.

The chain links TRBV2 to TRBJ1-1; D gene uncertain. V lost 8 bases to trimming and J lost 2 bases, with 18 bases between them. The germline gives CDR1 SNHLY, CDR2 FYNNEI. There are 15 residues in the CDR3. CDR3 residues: CASYRTRTDNTEAFF. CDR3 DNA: TGTGCCAGCTATCGTACTCGGACGGATAACACTGAAGCTTTCTTT.

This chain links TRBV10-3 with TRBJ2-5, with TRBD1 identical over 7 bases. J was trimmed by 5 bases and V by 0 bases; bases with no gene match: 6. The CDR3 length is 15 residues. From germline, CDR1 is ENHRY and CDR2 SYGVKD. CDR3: CAISESRGGRETQYF. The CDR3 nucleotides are TGTGCCATCAGTGAGTCACGAGGGGGCCGTGAGACCCAGTACTTC.

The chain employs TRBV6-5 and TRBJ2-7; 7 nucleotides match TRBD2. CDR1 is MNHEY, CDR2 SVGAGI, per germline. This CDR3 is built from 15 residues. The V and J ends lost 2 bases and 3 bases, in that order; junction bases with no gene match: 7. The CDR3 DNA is TGTGCCAGCAGTTACCATTATAGCGGGCTCTACGAGCAGTACTTC. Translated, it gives CASSYHYSGLYEQYF.

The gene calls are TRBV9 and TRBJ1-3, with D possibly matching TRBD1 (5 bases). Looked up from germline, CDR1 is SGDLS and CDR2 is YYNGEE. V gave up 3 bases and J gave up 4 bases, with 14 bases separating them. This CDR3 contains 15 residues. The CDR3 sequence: CASSGGTAYGNTIYF. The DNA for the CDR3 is TGTGCCAGCAGCGGGGGGACTGCCTACGGAAACACCATATATTTT.

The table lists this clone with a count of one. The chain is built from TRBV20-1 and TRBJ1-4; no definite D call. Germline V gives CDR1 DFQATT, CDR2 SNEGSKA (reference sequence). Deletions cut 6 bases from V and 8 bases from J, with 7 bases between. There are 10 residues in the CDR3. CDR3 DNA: TGCAGTGCGGGGAGAGAAAAACTGTTTTTT. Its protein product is CSAGREKLFF.

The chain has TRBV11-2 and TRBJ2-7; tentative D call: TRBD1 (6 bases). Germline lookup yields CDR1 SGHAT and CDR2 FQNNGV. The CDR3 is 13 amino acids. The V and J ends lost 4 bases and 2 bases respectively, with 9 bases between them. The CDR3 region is CASSWAGAYEQYF. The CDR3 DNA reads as TGTGCCAGCAGCTGGGCAGGGGCCTACGAGCAGTACTTC.

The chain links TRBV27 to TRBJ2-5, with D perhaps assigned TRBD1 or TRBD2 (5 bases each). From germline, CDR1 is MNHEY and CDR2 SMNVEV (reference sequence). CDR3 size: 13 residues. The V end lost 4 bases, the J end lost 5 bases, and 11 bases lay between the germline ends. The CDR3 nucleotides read TGTGCCAGCAGTTGGGGGATTTGGGAGACCCAGTACTTC. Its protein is CASSWGIWETQYF.

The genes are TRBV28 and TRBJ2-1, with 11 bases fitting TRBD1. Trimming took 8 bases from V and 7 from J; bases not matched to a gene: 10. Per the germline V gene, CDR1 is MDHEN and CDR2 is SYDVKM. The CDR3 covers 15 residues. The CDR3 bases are TGTGCCAGCCGGACAGGACAGGGGGCAGGGAATGAGCAGTTCTTC. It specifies CASRTGQGAGNEQFF.